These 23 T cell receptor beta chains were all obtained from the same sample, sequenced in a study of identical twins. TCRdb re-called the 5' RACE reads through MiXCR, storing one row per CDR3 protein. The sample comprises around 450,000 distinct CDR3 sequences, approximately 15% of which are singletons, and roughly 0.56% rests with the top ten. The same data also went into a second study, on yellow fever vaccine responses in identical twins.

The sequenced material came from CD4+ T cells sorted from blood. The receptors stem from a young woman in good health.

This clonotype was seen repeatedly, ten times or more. The CDR3 nucleotides are TGTGCCAGCAGCTCACCGGTTTACAAGAACACCGGGGAGCTGTTTTTT. Protein product: CASSSPVYKNTGELFF. The rearrangement links TRBV7-9 to TRBJ2-2, with D uncertain. Trimming cost V 4 bases and J 1 base, with 13 bases left between them. Germline values: CDR1 SEHNR, CDR2 FQNEAQ (reference sequence). CDR3 length: 16 residues.

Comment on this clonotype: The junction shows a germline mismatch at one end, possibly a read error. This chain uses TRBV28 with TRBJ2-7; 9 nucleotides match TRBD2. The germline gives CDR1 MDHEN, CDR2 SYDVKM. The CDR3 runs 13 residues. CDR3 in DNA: TGTGCCAGCGGCTCGCCCGGGGTAGCGGGAGCAATGTTC. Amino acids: CASGSPGVAGAMF.

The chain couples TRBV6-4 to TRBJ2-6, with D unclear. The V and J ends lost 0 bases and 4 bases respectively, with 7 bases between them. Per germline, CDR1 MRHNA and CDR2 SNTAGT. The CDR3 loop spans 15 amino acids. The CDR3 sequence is CASSDSGWGANVLTF. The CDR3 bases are TGTGCCAGCAGTGACTCGGGGTGGGGGGCCAACGTCCTGACTTTC.

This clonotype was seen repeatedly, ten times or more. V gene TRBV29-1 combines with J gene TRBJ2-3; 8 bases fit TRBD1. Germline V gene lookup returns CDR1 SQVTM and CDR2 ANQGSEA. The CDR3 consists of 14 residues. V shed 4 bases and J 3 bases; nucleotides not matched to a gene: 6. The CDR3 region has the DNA TGCAGCGTTGGGCAGGGGGCGAGAACAGATACGCAGTATTTT. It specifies CSVGQGARTDTQYF.

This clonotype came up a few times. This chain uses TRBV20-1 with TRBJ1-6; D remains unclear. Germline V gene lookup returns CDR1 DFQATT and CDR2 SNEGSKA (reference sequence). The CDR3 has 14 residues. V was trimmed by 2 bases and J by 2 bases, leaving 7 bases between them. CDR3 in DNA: TGCAGTGCTAGACCAGGCACCTATAATTCACCCCTCCACTTT. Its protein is CSARPGTYNSPLHF.

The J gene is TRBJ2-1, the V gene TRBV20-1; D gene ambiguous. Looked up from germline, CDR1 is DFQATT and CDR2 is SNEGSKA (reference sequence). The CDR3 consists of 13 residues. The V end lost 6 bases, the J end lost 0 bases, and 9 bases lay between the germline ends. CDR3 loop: CSALSGSYNEQFF. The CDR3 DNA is TGCAGTGCCCTATCGGGCTCCTACAATGAGCAGTTCTTC.

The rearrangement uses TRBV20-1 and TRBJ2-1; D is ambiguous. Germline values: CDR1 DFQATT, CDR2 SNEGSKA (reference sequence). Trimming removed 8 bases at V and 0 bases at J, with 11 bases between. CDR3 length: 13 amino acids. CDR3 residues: CSPPLHSYNEQFF. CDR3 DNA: TGCAGTCCCCCCCTACACTCCTACAATGAGCAGTTCTTC.

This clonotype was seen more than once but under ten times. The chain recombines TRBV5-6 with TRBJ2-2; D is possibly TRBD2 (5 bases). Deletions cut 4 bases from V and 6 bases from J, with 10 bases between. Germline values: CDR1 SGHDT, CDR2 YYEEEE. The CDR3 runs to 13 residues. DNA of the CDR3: TGTGCCAGCAGCCTGTATAGCGCCGGGGAGCTGTTTTTT. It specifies CASSLYSAGELFF. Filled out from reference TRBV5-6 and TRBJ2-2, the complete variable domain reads DAGVTQSPTHLIKTRGQQVTLRCSPKSGHDTVSWYQQALGQGPQFIFQYYEEEERQRGNFPDRFSGHQFPNYSSELNVNALLLGDSALYLCASSLYSAGELFFGEGSRLTVL.

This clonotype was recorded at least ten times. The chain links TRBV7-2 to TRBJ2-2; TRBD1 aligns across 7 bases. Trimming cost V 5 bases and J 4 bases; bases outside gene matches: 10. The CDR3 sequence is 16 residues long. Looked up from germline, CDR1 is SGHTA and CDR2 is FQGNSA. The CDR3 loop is CASSLPTGLSTGELFF. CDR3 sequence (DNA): TGTGCCAGCAGCCTACCGACAGGGCTATCCACCGGGGAGCTGTTTTTT. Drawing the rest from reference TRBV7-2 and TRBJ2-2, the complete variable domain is GAGVSQSPSNKVTEKGKDVELRCDPISGHTALYWYRQSLGQGLEFLIYFQGNSAPDKSGLPSDRFSAERTGGSVSTLTIQRTQQEDSAVYLCASSLPTGLSTGELFFGEGSRLTVL.

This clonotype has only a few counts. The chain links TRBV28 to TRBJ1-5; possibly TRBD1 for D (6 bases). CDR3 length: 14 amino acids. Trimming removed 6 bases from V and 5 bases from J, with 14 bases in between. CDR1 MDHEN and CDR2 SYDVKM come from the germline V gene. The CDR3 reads CASSKGEGYQPQHF. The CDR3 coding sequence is TGTGCCAGCAGCAAGGGGGAGGGGTATCAGCCCCAGCATTTT.

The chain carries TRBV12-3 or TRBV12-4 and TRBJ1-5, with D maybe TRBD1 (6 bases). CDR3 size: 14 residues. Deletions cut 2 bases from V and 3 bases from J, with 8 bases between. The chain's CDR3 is CASSLRGFNQPQHF. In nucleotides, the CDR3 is TGTGCCAGCAGTTTAAGGGGGTTCAATCAGCCCCAGCATTTT.

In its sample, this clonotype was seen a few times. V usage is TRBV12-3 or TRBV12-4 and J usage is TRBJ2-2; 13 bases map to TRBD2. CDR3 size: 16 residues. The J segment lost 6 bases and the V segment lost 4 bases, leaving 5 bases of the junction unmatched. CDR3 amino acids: CASSWGTSGVPGELFF. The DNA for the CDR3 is TGTGCCAGCAGTTGGGGGACTAGCGGGGTACCCGGGGAGCTGTTTTTT.

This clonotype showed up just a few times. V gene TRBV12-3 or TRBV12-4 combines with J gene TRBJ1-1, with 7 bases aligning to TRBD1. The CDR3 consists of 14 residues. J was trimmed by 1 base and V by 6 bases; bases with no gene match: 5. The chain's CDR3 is CASRRQGENTEAFF. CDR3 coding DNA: TGTGCCAGCAGAAGACAGGGAGAGAACACTGAAGCTTTCTTT.

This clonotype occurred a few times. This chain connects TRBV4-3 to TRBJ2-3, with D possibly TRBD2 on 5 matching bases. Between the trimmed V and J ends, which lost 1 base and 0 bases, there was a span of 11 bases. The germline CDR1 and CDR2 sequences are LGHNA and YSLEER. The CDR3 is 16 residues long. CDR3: CASSQASRDSTDTQYF. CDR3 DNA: TGCGCCAGCAGCCAAGCTAGCCGCGATAGCACAGATACGCAGTATTTT.

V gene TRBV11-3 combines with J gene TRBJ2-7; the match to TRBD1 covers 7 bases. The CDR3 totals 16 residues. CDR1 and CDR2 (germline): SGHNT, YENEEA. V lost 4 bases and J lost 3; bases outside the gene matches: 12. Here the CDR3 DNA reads TGTGCCAGCAGCTCACCGACAGGGTCAATACTCTACGAGCAGTACTTC. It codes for CASSSPTGSILYEQYF.

The CDR3 DNA follows: TGTGCCAGCAGGCCTAGCGGGGGGCTCGATGAGCAGTTCTTC. This translates into CASRPSGGLDEQFF. The chain links TRBV7-3 to TRBJ2-1; 11 nucleotides match TRBD2. From germline, CDR1 is SGHTA and CDR2 FQGTGA. V dropped 6 bases and J dropped 8; count of bases not matched to a gene: 6. CDR3 length equals 14 residues.

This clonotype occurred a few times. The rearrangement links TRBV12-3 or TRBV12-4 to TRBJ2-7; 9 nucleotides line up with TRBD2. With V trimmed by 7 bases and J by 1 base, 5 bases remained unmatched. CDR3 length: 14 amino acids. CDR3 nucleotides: TGTGCCAGCAAGTTAGCGGGAGCATCCTACGAGCAGTACTTC. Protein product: CASKLAGASYEQYF.

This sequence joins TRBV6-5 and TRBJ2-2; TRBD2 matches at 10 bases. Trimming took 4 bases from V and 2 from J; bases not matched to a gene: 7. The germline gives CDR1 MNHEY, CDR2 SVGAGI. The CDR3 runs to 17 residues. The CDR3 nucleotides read TGTGCCAGCAGTTTAAAACGGACTAGCGGTAACACCGGGGAGCTGTTTTTT. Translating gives CASSLKRTSGNTGELFF.

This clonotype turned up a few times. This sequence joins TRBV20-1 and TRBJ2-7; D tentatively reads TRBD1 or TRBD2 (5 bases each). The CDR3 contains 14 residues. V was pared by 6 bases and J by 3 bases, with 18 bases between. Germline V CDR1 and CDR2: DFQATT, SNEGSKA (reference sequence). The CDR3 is CSAIRDARGYEQYF. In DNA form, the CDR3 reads TGCAGTGCAATAAGGGACGCTAGGGGCTACGAGCAGTACTTC.

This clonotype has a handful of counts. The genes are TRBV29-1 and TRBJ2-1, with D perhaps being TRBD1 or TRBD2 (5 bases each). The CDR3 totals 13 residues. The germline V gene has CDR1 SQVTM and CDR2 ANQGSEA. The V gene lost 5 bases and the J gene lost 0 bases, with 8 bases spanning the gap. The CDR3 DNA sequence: TGCAGCGTTTCAGGGAGCTCCTACAATGAGCAGTTCTTC. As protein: CSVSGSSYNEQFF.

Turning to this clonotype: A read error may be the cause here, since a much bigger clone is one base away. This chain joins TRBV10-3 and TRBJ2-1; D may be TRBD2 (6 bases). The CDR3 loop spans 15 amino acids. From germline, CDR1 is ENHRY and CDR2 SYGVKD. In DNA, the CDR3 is TGTGACATCAGTTCAAGCGGAGGGATGCGAAATGAGCAGTTCTTC. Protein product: CDISSSGGMRNEQFF.

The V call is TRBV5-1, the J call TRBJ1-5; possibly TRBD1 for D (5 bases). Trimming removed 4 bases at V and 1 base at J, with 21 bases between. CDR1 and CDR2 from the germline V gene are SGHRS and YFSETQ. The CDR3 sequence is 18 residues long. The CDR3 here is CASSDAPVGGRSNQPQHF. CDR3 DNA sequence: TGCGCCAGCAGCGACGCCCCAGTGGGGGGGAGAAGCAATCAGCCCCAGCATTTT.

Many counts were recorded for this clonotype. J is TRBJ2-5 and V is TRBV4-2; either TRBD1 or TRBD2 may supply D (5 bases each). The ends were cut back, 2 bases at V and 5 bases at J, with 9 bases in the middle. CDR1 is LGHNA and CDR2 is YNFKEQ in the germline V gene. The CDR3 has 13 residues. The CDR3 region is CASSQWGGETQYF. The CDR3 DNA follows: TGTGCCAGCAGCCAATGGGGCGGGGAGACCCAGTACTTC.